The entry below gives a single T cell receptor beta chain sequence along with its context. Antigen unknown. Primers used in a second PCR of roughly 6 to 11 cycles were a sample-barcoded 5' primer and a J-beta primer mix. All samples gave at least 2.5 million CDR3-containing paired-end reads. A single record per CDR3 protein comes from TCRdb applying MiXCR to the 5' RACE reads. The repertoire includes 600,000 to 800,000 distinct CDR3 sequences, roughly 20% of them detected once, and about 3.6% sits in the top ten. Peripheral blood samples of around 11 milliliters were drawn from each donor. The sample originates from a study of blood T cells in healthy people across ages. General study results and limits: Naive T cell percentage showed a strong correlation with the diversity of TCR beta.

The sample was blood. This clonotype was sampled from a man in his 70s in good health.

The CDR3 here is CASSTGTSHEQYF. In DNA form, the CDR3 reads TGTGCCAGCAGTACCGGGACTAGCCACGAGCAGTACTTC. The V gene is TRBV6-5, the J gene TRBJ2-7, with 9 bases that match TRBD2. The germline V gene encodes CDR1 MNHEY and CDR2 SVGAGI. CDR3 length equals 13 residues. With V trimmed by 5 bases and J by 5 bases, 4 bases remained unmatched.